This note documents a single TCR beta chain sequence. The antigen is not known. The Oncomine TCR Beta short-read assay generated sequence data from the DNA of cultured CD4+ T cells. After culture, CD4+ T cells served as the source for genomic DNA extraction. TCRdb independently ran MiXCR on the PCR reads; one entry per CDR3 protein. Of about 15,000 distinct CDR3 sequences in the sample, 52% were seen once. This sample is part of a study of vaccination and CD4 T cells after COVID-19. Germline V gene lookup returns CDR1 SGHTA and CDR2 FQGTGA. V lost 1 base and J 7 bases, leaving 14 bases between the germline ends. This CDR3 has 15 residues. Treatment specified: roughly ten-day PBMC culture with coronavirus spike peptide pools or control peptides (ViraFEST assay).

The chain joins TRBV7-3 to TRBJ2-1; TRBD1 or TRBD2 may be the D gene (6 bases each). The source material was CD4+ T cells from blood, cultured in vitro. The sequence derives from a human donor who had recovered from COVID-19. The CDR3 protein is CASSLRWGAGNEQFF. CDR3 bases: TGTGCCAGCAGCTTAAGATGGGGGGCCGGGAATGAGCAGTTCTTC.